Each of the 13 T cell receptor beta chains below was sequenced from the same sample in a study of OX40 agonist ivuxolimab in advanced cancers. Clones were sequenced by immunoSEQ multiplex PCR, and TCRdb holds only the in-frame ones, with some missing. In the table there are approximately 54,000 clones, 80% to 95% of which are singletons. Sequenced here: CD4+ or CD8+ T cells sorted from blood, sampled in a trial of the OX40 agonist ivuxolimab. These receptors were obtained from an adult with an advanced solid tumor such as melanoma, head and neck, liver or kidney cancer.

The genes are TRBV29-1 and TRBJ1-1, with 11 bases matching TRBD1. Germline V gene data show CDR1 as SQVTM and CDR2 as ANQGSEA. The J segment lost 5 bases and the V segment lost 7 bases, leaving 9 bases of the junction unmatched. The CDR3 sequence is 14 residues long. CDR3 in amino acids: CSAPKGTGGTEAFF. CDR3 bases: TGCAGCGCCCCGAAAGGGACAGGGGGTACTGAAGCTTTCTTT. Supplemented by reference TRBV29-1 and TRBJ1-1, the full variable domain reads SAVISQKPSRDICQRGTSLTIQCQVDSQVTMMFWYRQQPGQSLTLIATANQGSEATYESGFVIDKFPISRPNLTFSTLTVSNMSPEDSSIYLCSAPKGTGGTEAFFGQGTRLTVV.

In nucleotides, the CDR3 is TGTGCCATCAGTGAGTCGTCGAACTACTACAATGAGCAGTTCTTC. Protein product: CAISESSNYYNEQFF. The chain links TRBV10-3 to TRBJ2-1, with no clear D. Trimming left V 0 bases short and J 3 bases short, with 9 bases between. CDR3 size: 15 residues. Germline V CDR1 and CDR2: ENHRY, SYGVKD.

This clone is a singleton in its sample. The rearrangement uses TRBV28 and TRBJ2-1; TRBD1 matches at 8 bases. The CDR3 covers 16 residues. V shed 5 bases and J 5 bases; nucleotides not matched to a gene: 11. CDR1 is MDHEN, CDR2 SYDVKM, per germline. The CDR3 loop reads CASSPRGTGIDNEQFF. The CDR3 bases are TGTGCCAGCAGTCCCCGCGGGACAGGTATAGACAATGAGCAGTTCTTC.

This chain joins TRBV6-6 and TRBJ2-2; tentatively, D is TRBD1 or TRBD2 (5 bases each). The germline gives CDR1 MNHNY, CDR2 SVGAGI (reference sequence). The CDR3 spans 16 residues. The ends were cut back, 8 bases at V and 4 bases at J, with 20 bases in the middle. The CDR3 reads CASAPTGTAITGELFF. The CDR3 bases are TGTGCCAGCGCCCCGACCGGGACGGCTATCACCGGGGAGCTGTTTTTT.

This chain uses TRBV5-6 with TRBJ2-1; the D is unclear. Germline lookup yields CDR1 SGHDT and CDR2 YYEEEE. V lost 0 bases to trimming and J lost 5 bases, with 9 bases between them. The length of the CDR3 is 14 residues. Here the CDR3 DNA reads TGTGCCAGCAGCTTGGTGTTCGGCGACAATGAGCAGTTCTTC. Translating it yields CASSLVFGDNEQFF.

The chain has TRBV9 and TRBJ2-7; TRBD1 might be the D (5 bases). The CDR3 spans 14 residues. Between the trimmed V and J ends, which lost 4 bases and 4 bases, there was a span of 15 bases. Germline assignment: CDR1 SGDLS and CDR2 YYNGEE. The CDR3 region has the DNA TGTGCCAGCAGCCCCCCCCGCAGGGCGTACGAGCAGTACTTC. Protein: CASSPPRRAYEQYF.

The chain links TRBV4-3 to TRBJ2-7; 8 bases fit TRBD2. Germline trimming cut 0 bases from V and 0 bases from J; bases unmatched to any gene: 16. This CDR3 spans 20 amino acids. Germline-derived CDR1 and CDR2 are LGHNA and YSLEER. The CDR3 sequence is CASSQDLLGLTSGNSYEQYF. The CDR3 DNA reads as TGCGCCAGCAGCCAAGATCTTCTCGGACTCACTAGCGGAAACTCCTACGAGCAGTACTTC.

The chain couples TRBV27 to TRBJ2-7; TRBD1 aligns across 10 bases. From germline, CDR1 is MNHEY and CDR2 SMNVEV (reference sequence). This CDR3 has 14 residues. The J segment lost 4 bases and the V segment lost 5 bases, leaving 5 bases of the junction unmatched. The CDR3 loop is CASSGRDRGYEQYF. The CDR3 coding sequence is TGTGCCAGCAGTGGCCGGGACAGGGGTTACGAGCAGTACTTC.

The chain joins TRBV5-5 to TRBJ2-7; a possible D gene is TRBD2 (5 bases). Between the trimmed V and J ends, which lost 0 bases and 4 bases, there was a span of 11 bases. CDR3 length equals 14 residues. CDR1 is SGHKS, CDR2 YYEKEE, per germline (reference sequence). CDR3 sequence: CASSLVGSGYEQYF. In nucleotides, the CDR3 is TGTGCCAGCAGCTTGGTGGGATCGGGGTACGAGCAGTACTTC.

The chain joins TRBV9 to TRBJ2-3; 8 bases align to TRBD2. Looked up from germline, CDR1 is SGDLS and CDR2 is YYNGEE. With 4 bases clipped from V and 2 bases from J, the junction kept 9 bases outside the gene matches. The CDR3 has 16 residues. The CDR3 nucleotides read TGTGCCAGCAGCTCCCGGGGTAGCGGGATCACAGATACGCAGTATTTT. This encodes CASSSRGSGITDTQYF.

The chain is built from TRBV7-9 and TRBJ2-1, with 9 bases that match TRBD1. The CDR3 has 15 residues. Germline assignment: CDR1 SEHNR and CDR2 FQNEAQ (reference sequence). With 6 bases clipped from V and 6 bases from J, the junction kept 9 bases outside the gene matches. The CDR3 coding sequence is TGTGCCAGCAGGGGCAAGGGACAGGGTGGCAATGAGCAGTTCTTC. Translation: CASRGKGQGGNEQFF.

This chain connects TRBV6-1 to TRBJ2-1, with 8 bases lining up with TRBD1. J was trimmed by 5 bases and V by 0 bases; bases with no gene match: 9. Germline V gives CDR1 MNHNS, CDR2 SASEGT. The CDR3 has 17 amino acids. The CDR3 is CASSEAPGQVTDNEQFF. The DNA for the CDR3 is TGTGCCAGCAGTGAAGCGCCGGGACAGGTAACGGACAATGAGCAGTTCTTC.

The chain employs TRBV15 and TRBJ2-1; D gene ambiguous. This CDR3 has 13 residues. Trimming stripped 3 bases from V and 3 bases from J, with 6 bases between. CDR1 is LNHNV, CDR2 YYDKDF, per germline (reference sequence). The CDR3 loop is CATSRTDYNEQFF. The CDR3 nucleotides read TGTGCCACCAGCAGGACGGACTACAATGAGCAGTTCTTC. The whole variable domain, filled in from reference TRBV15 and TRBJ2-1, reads DAMVIQNPRYQVTQFGKPVTLSCSQTLNHNVMYWYQQKSSQAPKLLFHYYDKDFNNEADTPDNFQSRRPNTSFCFLDIRSPGLGDTAMYLCATSRTDYNEQFFGPGTRLTVL.